The rows below give T cell receptor beta chains drawn from one sample of a study of cytomegalovirus exposure and HLA in healthy donors. Assay used: immunoSEQ multiplex PCR; TCRdb lists only in-frame clones, some missing. The sample lists 100,000 to 150,000 clones; roughly four fifths were seen once. The sample consisted of PBMCs. These receptors were taken from a man aged 45 to 65 in good health and CMV-seronegative. Each CDR3 is given with its conserved first and last residue. A D gene is named only where the DNA matches it firmly. Clone size is shown for a subset of rows, as once, few, many or a class of expanded clone.

V gene	D gene	J gene	clone size	CDR3 protein	CDR3 DNA
TRBV19	-	TRBJ2-3	once	CATSGGRKDTQYF	TGTGCCACCTCCGGGGGGCGGAAAGATACGCAGTATTTT
TRBV4-3	TRBD1	TRBJ1-2	few	CASSPGQGPYGYTF	TGCGCCAGCAGCCCAGGACAGGGCCCCTATGGCTACACCTTC
TRBV6-1	TRBD2	TRBJ2-2	few	CASSDASGNTGELFF	TGTGCCAGCAGTGATGCTAGCGGGAACACCGGGGAGCTGTTTTTT
TRBV2	-	TRBJ2-2	-	CASFFEEQLFF	TGTGCCAGCTTTTTTGAGGAGCAGCTGTTTTTT
TRBV5-5	TRBD1	TRBJ1-4	once	CASSLGVGTEEKLFF	TGTGCCAGCAGCTTGGGGGTTGGGACAGAGGAAAAACTGTTTTTT
TRBV6-1	-	TRBJ2-1	-	CASRESGSGEQFF	TGTGCCAGCCGAGAGAGCGGATCTGGTGAGCAGTTCTTC
TRBV7-2	TRBD1	TRBJ2-5	few	CASSPRTGTGRETQYF	TGTGCCAGCAGCCCGAGGACAGGGACTGGGCGAGAGACCCAGTACTTC
TRBV7-9	TRBD1	TRBJ2-1	-	CASSLLGGPYNEQFF	TGTGCCAGCAGCTTACTAGGGGGCCCTTACAATGAGCAGTTCTTC
TRBV19	-	TRBJ1-4	-	CATNQGVTNEKLFF	TGTGCCACCAACCAGGGTGTAACTAATGAAAAACTGTTTTTT
TRBV6-6	TRBD2	TRBJ2-1	-	CASQLLAADNEQFF	TGTGCCAGTCAGTTACTAGCGGCCGACAATGAGCAGTTCTTC
TRBV27	-	TRBJ1-6	-	CASQRQNNSPLHF	TGTGCCAGCCAACGACAGAATAATTCACCCCTCCACTTT
TRBV18	TRBD2	TRBJ2-1	-	CASSPGGGNNEQFF	TGTGCCAGCTCCCCGGGCGGGGGAAACAATGAGCAGTTCTTC
TRBV5-4	TRBD2	TRBJ2-5	few	CASSPPGGGGAGETQYF	TGTGCCAGCAGCCCCCCGGGGGGCGGGGGGGCTGGGGAGACCCAGTACTTC
TRBV14	TRBD2	TRBJ2-1	-	CASCRGTSGYNEQFF	TGTGCCAGCTGCCGGGGGACTAGCGGGTACAATGAGCAGTTCTTC
TRBV2	-	TRBJ2-2	few	CASRRGQNTGELFF	TGTGCCAGCCGGAGGGGGCAAAACACCGGGGAGCTGTTTTTT
TRBV6-1	TRBD1	TRBJ1-2	-	CASSPGTGVHGYTF	TGTGCCAGCAGTCCCGGGACAGGGGTGCATGGCTACACCTTC
TRBV7-2	TRBD1	TRBJ1-6	-	CASSIGQGASSPLHF	TGTGCCAGCAGCATCGGACAGGGGGCCAGTTCACCCCTCCACTTT
TRBV5-4	-	TRBJ2-7	-	CASSPTSGLSGQQYF	TGTGCCAGCAGCCCGACGAGCGGACTCTCTGGGCAGCAGTACTTC
TRBV7-2	-	TRBJ2-7	-	CASTAGAYEQYF	TGTGCCAGCACCGCAGGGGCCTACGAGCAGTACTTC
TRBV11-3	TRBD1	TRBJ2-2	-	CASSLNNLGQGNTGELFF	TGTGCCAGCAGCTTAAATAATCTGGGACAGGGGAACACCGGGGAGCTGTTTTTT
TRBV5-1	TRBD2	TRBJ2-1	-	CASSFSGGIYEQFF	TGCGCCAGCAGCTTTAGCGGGGGGATCTATGAGCAGTTCTTC
TRBV5-5	-	TRBJ1-6	-	CASSLAGGGIDNSPLHF	TGTGCCAGCAGCTTGGCCGGCGGAGGGATCGATAATTCACCCCTCCACTTT
TRBV11-2	-	TRBJ2-3	few	CASSLGAGITDTQYF	TGTGCCAGCAGCTTAGGGGCAGGAATCACAGATACGCAGTATTTT
TRBV6-4	-	TRBJ1-1	-	CASSVKDSGAEAFF	TGTGCCAGCAGTGTCAAGGACAGCGGCGCTGAAGCTTTCTTT
TRBV4-2	TRBD2	TRBJ2-1	-	CASREEASGGAGDEQFF	TGTGCCAGCAGGGAGGAGGCTAGCGGGGGGGCCGGCGATGAGCAGTTCTTC
TRBV19	-	TRBJ2-2	-	CASQESQGTGELFF	TGTGCCAGTCAGGAATCTCAGGGGACCGGGGAGCTGTTTTTT
TRBV7-9	-	TRBJ1-4	few	CASSLGGGDEKLFF	TGTGCCAGCAGCTTAGGCGGGGGAGATGAAAAACTGTTTTTT
TRBV7-9	-	TRBJ1-4	-	CSSSLAGAGFVGKEKLFF	TGTTCCAGCAGCTTAGCTGGCGCAGGGTTTGTTGGGAAGGAAAAACTGTTTTTT
TRBV5-1	-	TRBJ2-5	-	CASSLGGYETQYF	TGCGCCAGCAGCTTGGGAGGGTACGAGACCCAGTACTTC
TRBV6-5	-	TRBJ1-2	-	CASKYDRNYGYTF	TGTGCCAGCAAATACGACAGAAACTATGGCTACACCTTC
TRBV30	-	TRBJ1-5	-	CAWSSRGNQPQHF	TGTGCCTGGAGTTCAAGGGGAAATCAGCCCCAGCATTTT
TRBV9	-	TRBJ1-1	-	CASSLYTGAGLNTEAFF	TGTGCCAGCAGCCTCTACACGGGTGCGGGCTTGAACACTGAAGCTTTCTTT
TRBV19	-	TRBJ2-6	-	CASTVGGYSGANVLTF	TGTGCCAGTACGGTTGGAGGTTACTCTGGGGCCAACGTCCTGACTTTC
TRBV23-1	-	TRBJ1-1	-	CASSQSGGRSTEAFF	TGCGCCAGCAGTCAATCGGGGGGAAGGAGCACTGAAGCTTTCTTT
TRBV19	-	TRBJ2-3	few	CASSGGAHPSTDTQYF	TGTGCCAGTAGTGGGGGGGCACATCCTAGCACAGATACGCAGTATTTT
TRBV28	TRBD1	TRBJ1-2	-	CASSPSPSTGGDGYTF	TGTGCCAGCAGTCCTTCCCCATCGACAGGGGGCGACGGCTACACCTTC
TRBV5-1	-	TRBJ2-7	-	CASRDTGSSYEQYF	TGCGCCAGCAGAGATACAGGCAGCTCCTACGAGCAGTACTTC
TRBV5-1	-	TRBJ2-2	-	CASRNTGELFF	TGCGCCAGCCGGAACACCGGGGAGCTGTTTTTT
TRBV28	-	TRBJ1-5	-	CASRSGNQPQHF	TGTGCCAGCAGGTCGGGGAATCAGCCCCAGCATTTT
TRBV5-1	-	TRBJ1-3	-	CASSLVGQGNPGNTIYF	TGCGCCAGCAGCTTGGTCGGGCAGGGGAATCCTGGAAACACCATATATTTT
TRBV28	-	TRBJ1-1	-	CASSGVAGINTEAFF	TGTGCCAGTAGTGGGGTCGCAGGGATAAACACTGAAGCTTTCTTT
TRBV5-5	TRBD1	TRBJ2-5	-	CASSWTGQGFQETQYF	TGTGCCAGCAGCTGGACGGGACAGGGGTTTCAAGAGACCCAGTACTTC
TRBV4-1	-	TRBJ2-2	-	CASSQAIPRGGTGELFF	TGCGCCAGCAGCCAAGCGATCCCCCGGGGTGGGACCGGGGAGCTGTTTTTT
TRBV5-1	-	TRBJ2-5	-	CASSLGGQETQYF	TGCGCCAGCAGCTTAGGGGGCCAAGAGACCCAGTACTTC
TRBV19	TRBD1	TRBJ1-5	-	CASGGQGRGNQPQHF	TGTGCCAGTGGCGGACAGGGGCGAGGGAATCAGCCCCAGCATTTT
TRBV7-9	-	TRBJ1-2	-	CASSLGAAFYGYTF	TGTGCCAGCAGCTTAGGGGCAGCATTCTATGGCTACACCTTC
TRBV19	TRBD2	TRBJ2-7	-	CASSIGVAGLYEQYF	TGTGCCAGTAGTATAGGGGTAGCGGGGCTTTACGAGCAGTACTTC
TRBV5-4	-	TRBJ2-3	-	CASSLPGVTGSDTQYF	TGTGCCAGCAGCCTCCCCGGAGTAACAGGGTCTGATACGCAGTATTTT
TRBV2	TRBD1	TRBJ1-1	-	CASSERTGWNEFF	TGTGCCAGCAGTGAACGGACAGGGTGGAATGAGTTCTTT
TRBV7-9	-	TRBJ1-3	-	CASRRASGNTIYF	TGTGCCAGCAGGCGAGCCTCTGGAAACACCATATATTTT
TRBV7-9	-	TRBJ1-4	-	CASSLPLSGPLREKLFF	TGTGCCAGCAGCTTACCTCTGTCGGGTCCCCTCCGCGAAAAACTGTTTTTT
TRBV19	TRBD1	TRBJ2-4	-	CASSNGQGALAKNIQYF	TGTGCCAGTAGTAACGGACAGGGGGCCCTAGCCAAAAACATTCAGTACTTC
TRBV5-1	-	TRBJ1-6	-	CASSLESDNSPLHF	TGCGCCAGCAGCTTGGAGTCAGATAATTCACCCCTCCACTTT
TRBV28	-	TRBJ1-5	-	CALQGRGSNSNQPQHF	TGTGCCCTCCAGGGGAGGGGTTCGAATAGCAATCAGCCCCAGCATTTT